This entry lists 21 T cell receptor beta chains sequenced from one sample in a study of T cell clones after liver transplantation. Profiled with immunoSEQ multiplex PCR; TCRdb holds only in-frame clones, not every one. The sample yields around 100,000 clones, about 86% seen once. The sample in question was CD4+ T cells from blood, obtained around 44 months after liver transplant. These receptors were collected from a human patient who received a liver transplant. Some T cells may arise from the graft donor.

The V gene is TRBV5-6, the J gene TRBJ2-3; the match to TRBD2 covers 10 bases. CDR3 size: 14 residues. CDR1 is SGHDT, CDR2 YYEEEE, per germline. The ends lost 7 bases at V and 5 bases at J; junction bases unmatched: 7. This CDR3 is CASRDSSGGDTQYF. CDR3 nucleotide sequence: TGTGCCAGCCGAGATTCTAGCGGGGGAGATACGCAGTATTTT.

The gene calls are TRBV18 and TRBJ1-3; TRBD1 matches at 7 bases. CDR1 is KGHSH and CDR2 is LQKENI in the germline V gene. With V trimmed by 3 bases and J by 0 bases, 5 bases remained unmatched. The CDR3 is 16 amino acids. The CDR3 reads CASSPRDSGSGNTIYF. The CDR3 DNA reads as TGTGCCAGCTCACCCAGGGACAGCGGCTCTGGAAACACCATATATTTT.

The genes are TRBV7-7 and TRBJ2-2; D remains ambiguous. V shed 1 base and J shed 1 base, with 10 bases lying between them. CDR1 and CDR2 from the germline V gene are SSHAT and FNYEAQ (reference sequence). This CDR3 is 16 amino acids long. CDR3 residues: CASSLGLSLNTGELFF. The CDR3 coding sequence is TGTGCCAGCAGCTTAGGCCTTAGCTTGAACACCGGGGAGCTGTTTTTT.

This clone was detected only once. The CDR3 DNA reads TGCGCCAGCGTGGACGTAGGTGGCGGCTACACCTTC. Protein product: CASVDVGGGYTF. The chain couples TRBV5-1 to TRBJ1-2; D unclear. In germline, CDR1 is SGHRS, CDR2 YFSETQ. The CDR3 is 12 amino acids. The V end was cut by 7 bases, the J end by 8 bases, with 15 bases between.

The rearrangement joins TRBV5-6 to TRBJ1-5, with a weak D call TRBD1 (6 bases). CDR3 length: 16 residues. V was pared by 4 bases and J by 9 bases, with 23 bases between. Germline values: CDR1 SGHDT, CDR2 YYEEEE. The CDR3, as DNA: TGTGCCAGCAGCATGGTTCGGGGGCCCCTGCCTGGGCCCCAGCATTTT. Translated: CASSMVRGPLPGPQHF.

The gene calls are TRBV7-3 and TRBJ2-1; TRBD2 agrees at 7 bases. Per the germline V gene, CDR1 is SGHTA and CDR2 is FQGTGA. Losses at the gene ends were 2 bases for V and 4 bases for J; bases not matched to a gene: 8. The CDR3 consists of 16 residues. The CDR3 sequence: CASSLYGGSGYNEQFF. In DNA, the CDR3 is TGTGCCAGCAGCTTATACGGCGGGAGCGGGTACAATGAGCAGTTCTTC.

This sequence joins TRBV6-6 and TRBJ1-1; 8 bases are a match to TRBD1. The germline V gene has CDR1 MNHNY and CDR2 SVGAGI (reference sequence). The trim removed 4 bases at V and 10 bases at J, leaving 11 bases unmatched. This CDR3 has 14 amino acids. CDR3 DNA sequence: TGTGCCAGCAGTTTCGGGACAGGAACTCTGCGAGCTTTCTTT. Translating gives CASSFGTGTLRAFF.

This chain links TRBV28 with TRBJ1-5; D is ambiguous. The CDR3 consists of 15 residues. Germline V gene lookup returns CDR1 MDHEN and CDR2 SYDVKM. V lost 1 base, J lost 0 bases, and 7 bases lay in between. The CDR3 protein is CASSLFANSNQPQHF. CDR3 DNA: TGTGCCAGCAGTTTATTCGCAAATAGCAATCAGCCCCAGCATTTT.

The chain uses TRBV5-1 and TRBJ2-1, with TRBD2 matching over 7 bases. V was clipped by 5 bases and J by 0 bases; unmatched bases: 8. The CDR3 is 16 residues long. Germline CDR1 SGHRS, CDR2 YFSETQ. The CDR3 is CASSRASGGSYNEQFF. CDR3 DNA: TGCGCCAGCAGTCGTGCTAGCGGAGGCTCCTACAATGAGCAGTTCTTC.

The chain couples TRBV5-1 to TRBJ1-1; D may be TRBD1 (5 bases). Per the germline V gene, CDR1 is SGHRS and CDR2 is YFSETQ. The V gene lost 3 bases and the J gene lost 8 bases, with 14 bases spanning the gap. The CDR3 loop spans 13 amino acids. CDR3 bases: TGCGCCAGCAGCTACGGGACCCTTGAGGAAGCTTTCTTT. Translating gives CASSYGTLEEAFF. Looking up the rest from reference TRBV5-1 and TRBJ1-1 gives the full variable domain: KAGVTQTPRYLIKTRGQQVTLSCSPISGHRSVSWYQQTPGQGLQFLFEYFSETQRNKGNFPGRFSGRQFSNSRSEMNVSTLELGDSALYLCASSYGTLEEAFFGQGTRLTVV.

About this clone itself: Relative to the germline gene, one junction end is altered; a read error may explain this. The rearrangement joins TRBV29-1 to TRBJ1-1, with 8 bases identical to TRBD1. CDR3 length equals 10 residues. CDR1 is SQVTM, CDR2 ANQGSEA, per germline. CDR3 nucleotide sequence: TGCAGCGTTGCTGACAGGGGTGGGATCTTT. It yields the protein CSVADRGGIF.

The chain is built from TRBV6-5 and TRBJ1-4; D call uncertain. V was shortened by 4 bases and J by 5 bases, with 8 bases between the two germline ends. There are 13 residues in the CDR3. Germline V gene sequence: CDR1 MNHEY, CDR2 SVGAGI. This chain's CDR3 is CASSFRGNEKLFF. CDR3 nucleotide sequence: TGTGCCAGCAGTTTCCGGGGAAATGAAAAACTGTTTTTT.

This clone was detected once. The chain joins TRBV28 to TRBJ2-6; 8 bases fit TRBD2. After removal of 6 bases from V and 3 bases from J, the junction contained 10 bases not matched to a gene. The CDR3 is 17 residues long. Germline CDR1 reads MDHEN; CDR2 reads SYDVKM. CDR3 in amino acids: CASSGGGSLGGANVLTF. CDR3 bases: TGTGCCAGCAGCGGCGGGGGGTCCTTGGGTGGGGCCAACGTCCTGACTTTC.

The V gene is TRBV9, the J gene TRBJ1-3; no clear D gene. Per germline, CDR1 SGDLS and CDR2 YYNGEE. The CDR3 is 14 amino acids. The V gene lost 0 bases and the J gene lost 4 bases, with 8 bases spanning the gap. For the CDR3, the DNA is TGTGCCAGCAGCGTAGCTGGTATAGGAAACACCATATATTTT. It translates to CASSVAGIGNTIYF.

The genes are TRBV27 and TRBJ2-1; TRBD2 matches 8 bases. Germline lookup yields CDR1 MNHEY and CDR2 SMNVEV (reference sequence). The V gene end was trimmed by 8 bases and the J gene end by 12 bases; junction bases not matched to a gene: 15. The CDR3 runs 14 residues. The CDR3 region is CASGTSPARWGQFF. Here the CDR3 DNA reads TGTGCCAGCGGGACTAGTCCGGCCCGCTGGGGGCAGTTCTTC.

The rearrangement links TRBV11-2 to TRBJ2-3; D unresolved. Trimming removed 2 bases from V and 2 bases from J, with 11 bases in between. CDR1 and CDR2 (germline): SGHAT, FQNNGV. The CDR3 has 15 amino acids. CDR3 DNA: TGTGCCAGCAGCTTAAAGTTCGGCCTCACAGATACGCAGTATTTT. This codes for CASSLKFGLTDTQYF.

V and J are TRBV7-6 and TRBJ2-1, with 10 positions matching TRBD2. The germline CDR1 and CDR2 sequences are SGHVS and FNYEAQ. V shed 5 bases and J 8 bases; nucleotides not matched to a gene: 9. CDR3 size: 15 residues. CDR3 nucleotides: TGTGCCAGCAGCCTGCCTCTAGCGGGGGCCCATGAGCAGTTCTTC. Its protein product is CASSLPLAGAHEQFF.

Here the CDR3 reads CASSMSSYEQYF. CDR3 in DNA: TGTGCCAGCAGCATGAGCTCCTACGAGCAGTACTTC. The chain has TRBV7-2 and TRBJ2-7; no firm D call. Germline CDR1 reads SGHTA; CDR2 reads FQGNSA. The CDR3 contains 12 residues. Trimming pared 5 bases from V and 0 bases from J, leaving 5 bases between.

This clone is a singleton in its sample. J is TRBJ2-3 and V is TRBV7-2; D not certain. Germline V CDR1 and CDR2: SGHTA, FQGNSA. The CDR3 loop spans 15 amino acids. V gave up 0 bases and J gave up 0 bases, with 7 bases separating them. CDR3 region: CASSLALWSTDTQYF. The CDR3 DNA is TGTGCCAGCAGCTTAGCGCTTTGGAGCACAGATACGCAGTATTTT.

The CDR3 reads CASSSPGEGTDTQYF. In DNA, the CDR3 is TGTGCCAGCAGCTCCCCTGGGGAGGGCACAGATACGCAGTATTTT. This chain links TRBV7-3 with TRBJ2-3; the D gene is possibly TRBD2 (6 bases). V gave up 4 bases and J gave up 1 base, with 12 bases separating them. The CDR3 covers 15 residues. The germline gives CDR1 SGHTA, CDR2 FQGTGA.

The chain has TRBV25-1 and TRBJ1-6, with 7 bases identical to TRBD1. This CDR3 comprises 16 residues. With 3 bases clipped from V and 8 bases from J, the junction kept 10 bases outside the gene matches. The V gene's germline CDR1 is MGHDK and CDR2 SYGVNS. The CDR3 is CASSDSYRGQHSPLHF. CDR3 nucleotides: TGTGCCAGCAGTGACTCTTACAGGGGACAACATTCACCCCTCCACTTT.